In its sample, the clone carrying this T cell receptor beta chain was seen a few times. What it recognizes is unknown. RNA transcripts yielded amplified TCR beta CDR3 regions. RT-PCR in the first round (using the HTBI primer set) targeted the TCR CDR3. MiXCR was run by TCRdb on the multiplex PCR reads, yielding one entry per CDR3 protein. The data contain 500,000 to 600,000 distinct CDR3 sequences, over 15% of them singletons. The data derive from a study of T cells in Graves' hyperthyroidism and ophthalmopathy. Regarding the study as a whole: Before onset, by a median of about six months, the model predicted ophthalmopathy.

V dropped 0 bases and J dropped 5; count of bases not matched to a gene: 7. This CDR3 spans 16 amino acids. Germline assignment: CDR1 LNHNV and CDR2 YYDKDF (reference sequence). The origin of this receptor is a woman between 18 and 30 years old with Graves' hyperthyroidism. What was sequenced was blood. The chain uses TRBV15 and TRBJ1-1; TRBD1 agrees at 9 bases. The CDR3 sequence: CATSRDKRTGDTEAFF. CDR3 in DNA: TGTGCCACCAGCAGAGATAAAAGGACAGGGGATACTGAAGCTTTCTTT.